These T cell receptor beta chains were read from a single sample in a study of shared clonotypes between healthy human individuals. Method: immunoSEQ multiplex PCR; TCRdb's copy keeps in-frame clones and lacks some. The repertoire holds around 1.1 million clones, with 70% to 80% as singletons. Input material: memory CD4+ T cells from PBMCs. Source of these receptors: a man between 18 and 29 years old in good health. Some clones in this sample may be carry-over from other donors' samples. Each CDR3 is given with its conserved first and last residue.

CDR3 protein: CASSPKGPGNTIYF
V gene: TRBV5-6

CDR3 protein: CASSYNMAQQDTQYF
V gene: TRBV7-8

CDR3 protein: CASSDRDPYEQYF
V gene: TRBV28

CDR3 protein: CASRPNHNTGELFF
V gene: TRBV28

CDR3 protein: CASSSFGTSGETQYF
V gene: TRBV6-6

CDR3 protein: CASSQVVRSAGELFF
V gene: TRBV4-3

CDR3 protein: CASSLDLLYGYTF
V gene: TRBV5-1

CDR3 protein: CASSYTGEAFF
V gene: TRBV2

CDR3 protein: CASSLLPFSYEQYF
V gene: TRBV5-1

CDR3 protein: CASSSAERNQPQHF
V gene: TRBV28

CDR3 protein: CASSLAENTEAFF
V gene: TRBV11-3

CDR3 protein: CASSLIRRDYGYTF
V gene: TRBV7-9

CDR3 protein: CASSVASSGTDTQYF
V gene: TRBV9

CDR3 protein: CARSLVAGLQNTEAFF
V gene: TRBV7-5

CDR3 protein: CASSLGTSAGGNTIYF
V gene: TRBV7-6

CDR3 protein: CASERGTQETQYF
V gene: TRBV2

CDR3 protein: CASSLNKGNPYEQYF
V gene: TRBV27

CDR3 protein: CASSSPAGGGAEAFF
V gene: TRBV6-1

CDR3 protein: CASSLGGDTEAFF
V gene: TRBV2

CDR3 protein: CASSSLPQSTLEPGYTF
V gene: TRBV13

CDR3 protein: CASSLGANTGELFF
V gene: TRBV7-3

CDR3 protein: CASSLSPGGELFF
V gene: TRBV7-3

CDR3 protein: CASSVAAQTYEQYF
V gene: TRBV9

CDR3 protein: CASSEYWGQSNQPQHF
V gene: TRBV6-1

CDR3 protein: CASILARDTGELFF
V gene: TRBV2

CDR3 protein: CASSQDYPSGDTGELFF
V gene: TRBV4-3

CDR3 protein: CASSLTGGLNTEAFF
V gene: TRBV7-3

CDR3 protein: CASSMGGYGYTF
V gene: TRBV6-1

CDR3 protein: CASAKQGARREETQYF
V gene: TRBV5-1

CDR3 protein: CASSVPPGEQFF
V gene: TRBV9

CDR3 protein: CASSPGGGSQYF
V gene: TRBV9

CDR3 protein: CASSLVGRAPGYTF
V gene: TRBV7-2

CDR3 protein: CASSLEGETQYF
V gene: TRBV5-4

CDR3 protein: CAWDREWNTGELFF
V gene: TRBV30

CDR3 protein: CASRLRTGNSNQPQHF
V gene: TRBV28

CDR3 protein: CASSPAWGRYTEAFF
V gene: TRBV28

CDR3 protein: CASKPQGASYGYTF
V gene: TRBV28

CDR3 protein: CAWSPLATWMTEAFF
V gene: TRBV30

CDR3 protein: CASSIFATGDTDTQYF
V gene: TRBV19

CDR3 protein: CASSLSLYGYTF
V gene: TRBV5-5

CDR3 protein: CASTKPLGTGRTEAFF
V gene: TRBV28

CDR3 protein: CASNRNQETQYF
V gene: TRBV11-2

CDR3 protein: CSVRTYNEQFF
V gene: TRBV29-1

CDR3 protein: CSVERVGRGSTDTQYF
V gene: TRBV29-1

CDR3 protein: CASSFIRGRNLGYTF
V gene: TRBV28

CDR3 protein: CASSERASEAFF
V gene: TRBV10-2